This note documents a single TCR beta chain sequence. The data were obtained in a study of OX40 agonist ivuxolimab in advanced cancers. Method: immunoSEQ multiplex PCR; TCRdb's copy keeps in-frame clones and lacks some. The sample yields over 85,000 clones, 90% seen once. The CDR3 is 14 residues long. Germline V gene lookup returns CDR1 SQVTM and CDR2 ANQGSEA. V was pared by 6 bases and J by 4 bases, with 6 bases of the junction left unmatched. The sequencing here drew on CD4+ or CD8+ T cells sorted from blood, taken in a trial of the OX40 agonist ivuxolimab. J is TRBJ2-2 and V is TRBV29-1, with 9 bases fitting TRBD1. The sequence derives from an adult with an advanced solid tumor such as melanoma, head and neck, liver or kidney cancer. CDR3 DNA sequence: TGCAGCGTCGGACAGGGGAGGGGCACCGGGGAGCTGTTTTTT. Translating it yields CSVGQGRGTGELFF.